These 10 T cell receptor beta chains share one sample of origin, sequenced in a study of OX40 agonist ivuxolimab in advanced cancers. TCRdb's table, derived via immunoSEQ multiplex PCR, lists solely in-frame clones and lacks some. This sample has roughly 56,000 clones; roughly 77% occur once, and the top ten carry 0.95% to 1.5%. The starting material was CD4+ or CD8+ T cells sorted from blood, obtained in a trial of the OX40 agonist ivuxolimab. These receptors were taken from an adult with an advanced solid tumor such as melanoma, head and neck, liver or kidney cancer.

The chain carries TRBV6-1 and TRBJ2-7; 8 nucleotides agree with TRBD2. CDR1 is MNHNS, CDR2 SASEGT, per germline. The CDR3 consists of 14 residues. The V and J ends lost 6 bases and 2 bases, in that order; junction bases with no gene match: 6. The CDR3 region is CASRSAGVPYEQYF. The CDR3 DNA follows: TGTGCCAGCAGGTCAGCGGGGGTCCCCTACGAGCAGTACTTC.

This chain joins TRBV19 and TRBJ1-6; no firm D call. Trimming shortened V by 5 bases and J by 8 bases, and 16 bases separated the two germline ends. This CDR3 region has 15 residues. Germline loops: CDR1 LNHDA, CDR2 SQIVND (reference sequence). The DNA of the CDR3 is TGTGCCAGTAGTGCCCTCCGGAGATCAGATTCACCCCTCCACTTT. Amino acid sequence: CASSALRRSDSPLHF.

V usage is TRBV19 and J usage is TRBJ1-5; D is unclear. V lost 2 bases, J lost 4 bases, and 12 bases lay in between. Germline-derived CDR1 and CDR2 are LNHDA and SQIVND (reference sequence). This CDR3 is built from 15 residues. The DNA of the CDR3 is TGTGCCAGTAGTATAATTCATGACACTAATCAGCCCCAGCATTTT. Residues: CASSIIHDTNQPQHF.

The gene calls are TRBV27 and TRBJ2-3, with TRBD2 as a possible D gene (7 bases). The CDR3 is 16 residues long. The V and J ends lost 8 bases and 4 bases respectively, with 22 bases between them. Germline V gene lookup returns CDR1 MNHEY and CDR2 SMNVEV (reference sequence). The CDR3 nucleotides read TGTGCCAGCGCTTCGTTTGGGGGGGCCAGGGCAGATACGCAGTATTTT. It yields the protein CASASFGGARADTQYF.

This sequence joins TRBV7-9 and TRBJ1-1; D is unclear. There are 13 residues in the CDR3. CDR1 and CDR2 (germline): SEHNR, FQNEAQ (reference sequence). Trimming took off 5 bases at V and 4 bases at J, with 11 bases between the two ends. The CDR3 DNA follows: TGTGCCAGCAGCGACGTCGCCGGCACTGAAGCTTTCTTT. It is translated as CASSDVAGTEAFF.

This rearrangement joins TRBV6-1 to TRBJ1-4; D is ambiguous. The CDR3 totals 13 residues. The germline V gene has CDR1 MNHNS and CDR2 SASEGT. Trimming cost V 3 bases and J 8 bases, with 10 bases left between them. The CDR3 nucleotides read TGTGCCAGCAGTGACTTACGAGGGGAAAAACTGTTTTTT. Protein sequence: CASSDLRGEKLFF.

This clone appeared once. The gene calls are TRBV10-3 and TRBJ2-3; possible D gene TRBD2, 5 bases. CDR1 is ENHRY and CDR2 is SYGVKD in the germline V gene. The CDR3 consists of 12 residues. The V end was cut by 2 bases, the J end by 6 bases, with 6 bases between. The CDR3 sequence is CAISEAGDTQYF. The CDR3 DNA reads TGTGCCATCAGTGAGGCGGGTGATACGCAGTATTTT.

V gene TRBV19 combines with J gene TRBJ2-7; D remains unclear. The CDR3 totals 13 residues. Per the germline V gene, CDR1 is LNHDA and CDR2 is SQIVND (reference sequence). Trimming pared 1 base from V and 1 base from J, leaving 5 bases between. CDR3 DNA: TGTGCCAGTAGTATAGGTCAGTCCTACGAGCAGTACTTC. Amino acid sequence: CASSIGQSYEQYF. The whole variable domain, remainder taken from reference TRBV19 and TRBJ2-7, is DGGITQSPKYLFRKEGQNVTLSCEQNLNHDAMYWYRQDPGQGLRLIYYSQIVNDFQKGDIAEGYSVSREKKESFPLTVTSAQKNPTAFYLCASSIGQSYEQYFGPGTRLTVT.

V gene TRBV7-3 combines with J gene TRBJ2-2; 7 bases fit TRBD1. This CDR3 is built from 16 residues. The V gene's germline CDR1 is SGHTA and CDR2 FQGTGA. Germline trimming cut 5 bases from V and 3 bases from J; bases unmatched to any gene: 9. The CDR3 region is CASSPGSGGDTGELFF. The CDR3 nucleotides read TGTGCCAGCAGCCCCGGGTCAGGGGGAGACACCGGGGAGCTGTTTTTT.

This clone appeared once. The chain uses TRBV6-6 and TRBJ2-1; D is uncertain. V shed 2 bases and J shed 0 bases, with 5 bases lying between them. CDR1 is MNHNY, CDR2 SVGAGI, per germline (reference sequence). The CDR3 consists of 14 residues. The CDR3 bases are TGTGCCAGCAGTTACGATCCCTCCTACAATGAGCAGTTCTTC. This translates into CASSYDPSYNEQFF.